This TCR beta chain was documented in a study of blood T cell repertoires in COVID-19 (dated by TCRdb to 2018 to 2020). For context, the study as a whole: Samples from collaborators originated in the United States, Italy and Spain and spanned both the acute and convalescent phases of COVID-19. The prospective study material was composed of cDNA or gDNA derived from T cells, B-cell-depleted T cells, or PBMCs. The dataset comprised deeply sampled blood TCRbeta repertoires from subjects exposed to, actively infected with, or recovered from COVID-19. The repertoires were released in a freely available public database intended as a resource for research on the immune response to SARS-CoV-2. Samples were obtained from the ongoing ImmuneRACE study (first 160 participants) and from about 1,300 subjects provided by 6 global collaborators. Sample metadata almost always included a de-identified subject ID, COVID-19 status, age in years and sex. Where available, HLA class I and class II types were obtained from metadata supplied by the sample provider rather than from assay-based typing. What the authors observed across the whole study: The amount of clinical and demographic metadata varied by source and participant and was provided uncurated.

In Seattle, one collaborating source enrolled patients while the infection was active and tracked those patients longitudinally over the course of disease. Whole blood was collected in K2EDTA tubes by collaborating institutions according to the institutions' own protocols. Collaborator samples were shipped for TCRbeta analysis as frozen whole blood, isolated PBMCs, or DNA extracted from either sample type. TCRbeta CDR3 regions were amplified from genomic DNA by means of the immunoSEQ Assay, a bias-controlled multiplex PCR. Per the original workflow: The number of nucleated cells in each sample was estimated from the amplification of reference gene primers within the assay. To quantify the absolute abundance of each unique TCRbeta CDR3 rearrangement, sequence reads were collapsed and filtered. For each sample, productive Simpson clonality was calculated by taking the square root of Simpson's diversity index across productive rearrangements. As stored in TCRdb, this immuneACCESS dataset retains in-frame rearrangements with V and J assigned. A fraction of the clones does not appear; measured against another copy, unresolved V genes explain less than half of the discrepancy, and the remainder lacks a known reason. V, J and clone size are taken as reported in that table, and D and trimming were inferred from the DNA itself. Within this sample are fewer than 250,000 clones, with 65% to 90% of them counted one time only. The ten largest clonotypes hold approximately 10% of the sample.

The CDR3 holds 14 amino acids from the cysteine to the phenylalanine. The entry retains the CDR3 DNA only, 42 bases that are in frame from base 1. At the junction V is shortened by 5 bases and J by 0 bases, with 10 bases in between. According to the germline V gene (reference sequence), CDR1 reads LNHDA and CDR2 reads SQIVND. Concerning this clone: Its target antigen remains unknown. The sample holds no much larger clone one base away, and base qualities are not on file.

The chain is assembled from TRBV19 and TRBJ1-1; the D gene is unclear. The sample was peripheral blood. The TCR was taken from a man in his fifties or sixties with COVID-19, enrolled during active disease. The nucleotide sequence is TGTGCCAGTAGTGAACCAGGAATGAACACTGAAGCTTTCTTT. The resulting protein is CASSEPGMNTEAFF.